Reported below is one T cell receptor (beta chain). Assay: immunoSEQ multiplex PCR; the TCRdb copy retains only in-frame clones and omits some. The data contain tens of thousands of clones, about 90% of them singletons. Germline loops: CDR1 MNHEY, CDR2 SVGAGI. Trimming at V came to 6 bases and at J to 5 bases, leaving 2 bases not matched to a gene. This CDR3 is 14 amino acids long. The sample is drawn from a study of T cell changes during pregnancy in multiple sclerosis. The rearrangement links TRBV6-5 to TRBJ2-2, with 11 bases fitting TRBD2. Sequencing used CD4+ T cells from peripheral blood mononuclear cells, obtained before pregnancy. The clonotype originates from a female donor with multiple sclerosis, enrolled in a pregnancy study. The CDR3 sequence: CASSLAGGTGELFF. The CDR3 bases are TGTGCCAGCAGCCTAGCGGGGGGAACCGGGGAGCTGTTTTTT.